The sequence of this T cell receptor beta chain was determined in a study of OX40 agonist ivuxolimab in advanced cancers. Study as a whole: Ivuxolimab, which patients received intravenously every 2 weeks, was dosed at 0.01 to 10 mg/kg.

With respect to this clone: Its antigen is currently unknown.

V lost 4 bases, J lost 3 bases, and 11 bases stayed unmatched. CDR3 length: 16 residues. Germline V gene data show CDR1 as SGHRS and CDR2 as YFSETQ. The study's findings and limits: Among the lowest peripheral clonal expansion occurred in 0.1-3.0 mg/kg partial responders.

Libraries were prepared by immunoSEQ multiplex PCR; TCRdb keeps only in-frame clonotypes and omits some of them. The table lists about 24,000 clones, around three quarters of them singletons. The sequence derives from an adult with an advanced solid tumor such as melanoma, head and neck, liver or kidney cancer. This sequence joins TRBV5-1 and TRBJ2-5; TRBD2 agrees at 8 bases. The input for sequencing was CD4+ or CD8+ T cells sorted from blood, taken in a trial of the OX40 agonist ivuxolimab. The CDR3: CASSPPWLAGKETQYF. In nucleotides, the CDR3 is TGCGCCAGCAGCCCCCCCTGGTTAGCGGGGAAAGAGACCCAGTACTTC.